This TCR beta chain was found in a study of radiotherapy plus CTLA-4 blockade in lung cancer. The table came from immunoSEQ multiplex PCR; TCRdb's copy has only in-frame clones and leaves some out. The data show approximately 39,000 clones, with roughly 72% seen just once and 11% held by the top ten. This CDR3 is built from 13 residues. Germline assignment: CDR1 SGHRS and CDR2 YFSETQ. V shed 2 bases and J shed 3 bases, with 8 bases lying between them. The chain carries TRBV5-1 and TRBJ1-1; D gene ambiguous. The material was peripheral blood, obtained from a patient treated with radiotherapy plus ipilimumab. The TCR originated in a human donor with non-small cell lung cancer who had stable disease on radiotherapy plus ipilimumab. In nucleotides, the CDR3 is TGCGCCAGCAGCTTAACCACTGACACTGAAGCTTTCTTT. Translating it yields CASSLTTDTEAFF.